This TCR beta chain originates from a study of blood T cell repertoires in COVID-19. Study overall: Sample material is recorded as cDNA or gDNA derived from T cells, B-cell-depleted T cells, or PBMCs.

Germline assignment: CDR1 SGHNT and CDR2 YYREEE (reference sequence). Trimming cost V 4 bases and J 5 bases, with 13 bases left between them. The length of the CDR3 is 14 residues. TCRdb's table, derived via immunoSEQ multiplex PCR, lists solely in-frame clones and lacks some. There are about 85,000 clones in the sample; 65% to 85% occur only once, and 10% to 12% lies in the top ten. V usage is TRBV5-4 and J usage is TRBJ2-1, with a possible D match to TRBD1 (6 bases). Sequenced sample: peripheral blood. The source is a man between 65 and 79 years old with acute or convalescent COVID-19. The CDR3 DNA follows: TGTGCCAGCAGCACCCGAAGGGGGAACAATGAGCAGTTCTTC. As protein: CASSTRRGNNEQFF.